The clone carrying this TCR beta chain appeared a few times. Investigators isolated RNA and reverse transcribed it into cDNA to act as the sequencing template. Here immunoSEQ multiplex PCR was the method, and the copy in TCRdb shows in-frame clones only, minus some. The top ten hold about 15% of the sample, which has about 70,000 clones, around 30% seen once. This entry is derived from a study of CD8+ T cells in alopecia areata. Documented treatment: oral pan-JAK inhibitor, 5-10 mg twice daily. CDR1 LGHNA and CDR2 YSLEER come from the germline V gene. The V end was cut by 1 base, the J end by 2 bases, with 15 bases between. This CDR3 region has 16 residues.

V gene TRBV4-3 combines with J gene TRBJ2-7; a weak D match, TRBD1 (5 bases). This receptor was obtained from a human donor with alopecia areata. Here the sequenced sample was CD8+ T cells sorted from blood, taken at week 4, from a patient treated with tofacitinib. The CDR3 DNA reads TGCGCCAGCAGCCAAGGGGGCGTTACCTCCCCCTACGAGCAGTACTTC. Amino acids: CASSQGGVTSPYEQYF.